The rows below give T cell receptor beta chains drawn from one sample of a study of blood T cell repertoires in COVID-19. TCRdb keeps only in-frame clones here, not all; method: immunoSEQ multiplex PCR. The sample contains 100,000 to 110,000 clones, 70% to 90% of which appear only once. Source material: peripheral blood. Receptor source: a human donor in a cohort sampled during active COVID-19. Each CDR3 is given with its conserved first and last residue. Fields, in order: V gene, D gene, clone size, J gene, CDR3 protein, CDR3 DNA. D genes are given only for firm matches. Part of the rows lack a size; the others show once, few, many or a class for expanded clones.

TRBV10-3,NA,medium-sized,TRBJ2-1,CAISDPGRVGDNEQFF,TGTGCCATCAGTGACCCCGGGAGAGTCGGGGACAATGAGCAGTTCTTC
TRBV6-2/TRBV6-3,TRBD1,NA,TRBJ1-5,CASSYSRDRGRMGNQPQHF,TGTGCCAGCAGTTACTCCCGCGACAGGGGGCGCATGGGCAATCAGCCCCAGCATTTT
TRBV2,NA,NA,TRBJ2-5,CASSARGRAETQYF,TGTGCCAGCAGTGCTAGGGGCAGGGCAGAGACCCAGTACTTC
TRBV5-1,TRBD2,NA,TRBJ2-3,CASSLGLAGADTQYF,TGCGCCAGCAGCTTGGGCCTAGCGGGAGCAGATACGCAGTATTTT
TRBV27,TRBD1,NA,TRBJ1-5,CASNYDRECSNQPQHF,TGTGCCAGCAATTACGACAGGGAGTGTAGCAATCAGCCCCAGCATTTT
TRBV5-1,NA,NA,TRBJ2-1,CASSLSGSDYNEQFF,TGCGCCAGCAGCTTGTCCGGGAGCGATTACAATGAGCAGTTCTTC
TRBV9,NA,NA,TRBJ2-1,CASSVQGPGEQFF,TGTGCCAGCAGCGTACAGGGGCCGGGTGAGCAGTTCTTC
TRBV10-3,NA,once,TRBJ1-4,CAISETGSTNEKLFF,TGTGCCATCAGTGAGACGGGTTCAACTAATGAAAAACTGTTTTTT
TRBV16,NA,few,TRBJ2-2,CASSRRQTNAGELFF,TGTGCCAGCAGCCGCCGACAGACCAACGCCGGGGAGCTGTTTTTT
TRBV29-1,NA,large,TRBJ1-2,CSVGPDSKHNYGYTF,TGCAGCGTTGGCCCGGACAGCAAACATAACTATGGCTACACCTTC
TRBV7-8,NA,NA,TRBJ2-5,CASSAGLGAETQYF,TGTGCCAGCAGCGCGGGTCTAGGCGCGGAGACCCAGTACTTC
TRBV11-2,TRBD1,NA,TRBJ1-1,CASSLVGRGRTEAFF,TGTGCCAGCAGCTTAGTTGGCAGGGGGCGAACTGAAGCTTTCTTT
TRBV29-1,TRBD1,NA,TRBJ1-2,CSVEEPGGYYGYTF,TGCAGCGTTGAAGAGCCAGGGGGCTACTATGGCTACACCTTC
TRBV6-1,TRBD2,NA,TRBJ2-1,CASSDGSGHAFNHEQFF,TGTGCCAGCAGTGATGGTAGCGGGCACGCGTTTAACCATGAGCAGTTCTTC
TRBV4-1,NA,NA,TRBJ1-1,CASSQDPLGQGAEAFF,TGCGCCAGCAGCCAAGACCCTCTAGGTCAAGGCGCTGAAGCTTTCTTT
TRBV7-9,NA,once,TRBJ2-3,CASSWRDSSSKADTQYF,TGTGCCAGCAGCTGGCGGGACTCAAGTTCAAAGGCAGATACGCAGTATTTT
TRBV2,TRBD1,NA,TRBJ2-7,CASSDRTGGIEQYF,TGTGCCAGCAGTGACCGGACAGGGGGCATCGAGCAGTACTTC
TRBV7-2,NA,NA,TRBJ1-1,CASTGGRRGEDTEAFF,TGTGCCAGCACCGGAGGGCGGAGGGGAGAGGACACTGAAGCTTTCTTT
TRBV10-2,TRBD2,NA,TRBJ2-1,CASSGRGTSGNNEQFF,TGCGCCAGCAGTGGCCGGGGGACTAGCGGCAACAATGAGCAGTTCTTC